The clone carrying this T cell receptor beta chain has at least ten counts. Its antigen is not known. The sample originates from a study of T cells in Graves' hyperthyroidism and ophthalmopathy. The source material, RNA transcripts, was used to amplify TCR beta CDR3 regions. Researchers ran a first-round RT-PCR on the TCR CDR3 using the HTBI primer set. TCRdb recomputed calls from the multiplex PCR reads with MiXCR, one row per CDR3 protein. The top ten hold approximately 30% of the sample, which has over 250,000 distinct CDR3 sequences, less than 30% seen once. Recently diagnosed hyperthyroidism of less than 2 months' duration affected patients aged 18 to 65. Study conclusions and caveats: In validation, the model predicted ophthalmopathy. These predictions came a median roughly 7.1 months before onset.

The receptor was derived from a middle-aged man with Graves' hyperthyroidism that later progressed to Graves' ophthalmopathy. Sequencing was carried out using blood.

The CDR3 bases are TGTGCCACCAGGGCGTCCGTGAACACTGAAGCTTTCTTT. It specifies CATRASVNTEAFF. The chain has TRBV24-1 and TRBJ1-1, with D unclear. Germline assignment: CDR1 KGHDR and CDR2 SFDVKD. Trimming pared 7 bases from V and 0 bases from J, leaving 8 bases between. The CDR3 is made up of 13 amino acids.